These 7 T cell receptor beta chains share one sample of origin, sequenced in a study of blood T cell repertoires in COVID-19. The assay was immunoSEQ multiplex PCR, and TCRdb's table has in-frame clones only and misses some. The sample lists 150,000 or so clones, 80% to 90% occurring once. The specimen was peripheral blood. These receptors came from a man between 60 and 70 years old with acute or convalescent COVID-19.

The chain carries TRBV28 and TRBJ2-7, with TRBD2 identical over 8 bases. The CDR3 contains 15 residues. After removal of 6 bases from V and 9 bases from J, the junction contained 16 bases not matched to a gene. Germline V gene lookup returns CDR1 MDHEN and CDR2 SYDVKM. The CDR3 is CASSRLDGTRLGQYF. The CDR3 nucleotides are TGTGCCAGCAGCCGGCTCGATGGGACTAGGCTTGGGCAGTACTTC. Supplemented by reference TRBV28 and TRBJ2-7, the full variable domain reads DVKVTQSSRYLVKRTGEKVFLECVQDMDHENMFWYRQDPGLGLRLIYFSYDVKMKEKGDIPEGYSVSREKKERFSLILESASTNQTSMYLCASSRLDGTRLGQYFGPGTRLTVT.

This chain uses TRBV15 with TRBJ2-6; the match to TRBD1 covers 7 bases. V was clipped by 8 bases and J by 5 bases; unmatched bases: 3. The germline CDR1 and CDR2 sequences are LNHNV and YYDKDF (reference sequence). The CDR3 spans 13 residues. The CDR3 spells CATGDSRANVLTF. The CDR3 DNA sequence: TGTGCCACCGGGGACAGTAGGGCCAACGTCCTGACTTTC.

The chain combines TRBV11-2 with TRBJ2-1; TRBD2 agrees at 7 bases. V lost 7 bases, J lost 3 bases, and 6 bases stayed unmatched. Germline V gives CDR1 SGHAT, CDR2 FQNNGV. This CDR3 is 14 amino acids long. CDR3 nucleotide sequence: TGTGCCAGCATCCCGGGCGGGAGCTACAATGAGCAGTTCTTC. Its translation is CASIPGGSYNEQFF.

The chain recombines TRBV5-4 with TRBJ2-7, with 9 bases matching TRBD2. V trimming: 3 bases; J trimming: 4 bases; junction bases outside the gene matches: 8. This CDR3 has 15 residues. Looked up from germline, CDR1 is SGHNT and CDR2 is YYREEE (reference sequence). This CDR3 reads CASSSRSGRSYEQYF. CDR3 nucleotides: TGTGCCAGCAGCTCGAGGAGCGGGAGGTCGTACGAGCAGTACTTC.

This chain connects TRBV6-4 to TRBJ1-1, with unresolved D. Germline V gene sequence: CDR1 MRHNA, CDR2 SNTAGT. V was trimmed by 6 bases and J by 1 base, leaving 9 bases between them. The CDR3 totals 13 residues. DNA of the CDR3: TGTGCCAGCAGCCTCGAGGGGAACACTGAAGCTTTCTTT. Encoded protein: CASSLEGNTEAFF.

This chain links TRBV5-5 with TRBJ1-5, with D perhaps TRBD1 (5 bases). Germline V gene sequence: CDR1 SGHKS, CDR2 YYEKEE (reference sequence). This CDR3 region has 14 residues. Trimming took off 0 bases at V and 5 bases at J, with 9 bases between the two ends. Written as DNA, the CDR3 is TGTGCCAGCAGCTTGGCCTCGGGGGATCAGCCCCAGCATTTT. Protein: CASSLASGDQPQHF.

This clone occurred once. The genes are TRBV5-1 and TRBJ2-7; perhaps TRBD1 as D (6 bases). CDR1 and CDR2 (germline): SGHRS, YFSETQ. Trimming shortened V by 0 bases and J by 9 bases, and 19 bases separated the two germline ends. The CDR3 has 15 amino acids. The CDR3 DNA reads TGCGCCAGCAGCTTGGGGACAGACCCCTCCCGGGGGCAGTACTTC. It codes for CASSLGTDPSRGQYF. The whole variable domain, filled in from reference TRBV5-1 and TRBJ2-7, reads KAGVTQTPRYLIKTRGQQVTLSCSPISGHRSVSWYQQTPGQGLQFLFEYFSETQRNKGNFPGRFSGRQFSNSRSEMNVSTLELGDSALYLCASSLGTDPSRGQYFGPGTRLTVT.